The following is a T cell receptor beta chain sequence with its context. These data come from a study of T cell repertoires in cytomegalovirus infection. As for the study in general: Public TCR beta signatures indicated both CMV infection and matching HLA type.

TCRdb ran MiXCR on the reads and lists one entry per CDR3 protein. The sample has under 600,000 distinct CDR3 sequences, more than 15% seen once. In germline, CDR1 is PRHDT, CDR2 FYEKMQ (reference sequence). Trimming removed 4 bases from V and 1 base from J; junction bases left unmatched: 5. The CDR3 is made up of 17 amino acids. The J gene is TRBJ2-1, the V gene TRBV13; TRBD2 matches at 12 bases. The sequence was obtained from a human donor in good health (CMV status not recorded). Some clones in this sample may be carry-over from other donors' samples. Sequencing used CD8+ T cells from PBMCs. As DNA, the CDR3 is TGTGCCAGCAGCTCTCGACTAGCGGGAGTTTCCTACAATGAGCAGTTCTTC. Translated, it gives CASSSRLAGVSYNEQFF.